This T cell receptor (beta chain) came from a study of cytomegalovirus exposure and HLA in healthy donors. Findings and caveats of the study: Owing to their indistinguishability, certain V segments, notably TRBV6-2 and TRBV6-3, were excluded. In an earlier analysis, about 87% or about 30%: the productive usage of most TCR beta V segments. A link between a missense DCLRE1C variant and TCR beta V- and J-gene trimming emerged from a later analysis.

Trimming cost V 1 base and J 5 bases, with 9 bases left between them. The CDR3 length is 13 residues. From germline, CDR1 is GTSNPN and CDR2 SVGIG (reference sequence). For this clone: The antigen is undetermined.

It was with 60 Vbeta and 13 Jbeta primers that the PCR ran. Generated by immunoSEQ multiplex PCR, the TCRdb table keeps only in-frame clones and is missing some. Here the sample spans roughly 34,000 clones, about 67% being singletons. Material: PBMCs. The rearrangement uses TRBV30 and TRBJ1-5, with a weak D call TRBD1 (6 bases). The clonotype originates from a man in his forties or fifties in good health and CMV-seropositive. The chain's CDR3 is CAWSGQGYQPQHF. CDR3 nucleotide sequence: TGTGCCTGGAGTGGGCAGGGGTATCAGCCCCAGCATTTT.